This is a list of T cell receptor beta chains from one sample in a study of Graves' ophthalmopathy and Graves' hyperthyroidism. TCRdb itself ran the multiplex PCR reads through MiXCR, one entry per CDR3 protein. This sample carries roughly 380,000 distinct CDR3 sequences, 15% of them seen once, and the ten largest clones take about 7%. The sequenced material came from peripheral blood. The source of these receptors is a woman younger than 30 with stable Graves' hyperthyroidism. CDR3s include the opening cysteine and the closing phenylalanine or tryptophan. The D gene is left open where the match is weak. Not every row has a clone size; where given, it reads once, few, many or a size class.

V	J	D	size	length	CDR3
TRBV19	TRBJ2-2	NA	few	13	CASSIWVSGELFF
TRBV27	TRBJ1-2	TRBD1	many	14	CASSSLTGNYGYTF
TRBV7-2	TRBJ1-2	NA	NA	15	CASSSTAGTVYGYTF
TRBV9	TRBJ1-1	NA	NA	14	CASSGKDLITEAFF
TRBV27	TRBJ2-5	NA	many	12	CASTSIGETQYF
TRBV7-2	TRBJ1-3	NA	many	13	CASSLGRGNTIYF
TRBV11-2	TRBJ2-2	NA	few	13	CASSLDWSGELFF
TRBV12-3/TRBV12-4	TRBJ1-5	NA	few	12	CASSLSGQPHHF
TRBV6-2/TRBV6-3	TRBJ2-5	TRBD1	many	16	CASSYPRQGGKETQYF
TRBV20-1	TRBJ1-2	NA	many	14	CSARDPKGDYGYTF
TRBV27	TRBJ2-5	NA	many	15	CASSPRHQGGETQYF
TRBV6-2/TRBV6-3	TRBJ2-6	NA	many	19	CASSPGGGASKAGANVLTF